The 8 T cell receptor beta chains below were found in one sample sequenced in a study of OX40 agonist ivuxolimab in advanced cancers. Clones were read by immunoSEQ multiplex PCR, and TCRdb kept only the in-frame ones, dropping some. The profile covers around 85,000 clones, with roughly nine tenths appearing a single time and under 9.5% taken by the ten largest. Sequenced here: CD4+ or CD8+ T cells sorted from blood, sampled in a trial of the OX40 agonist ivuxolimab. These receptors were obtained from an adult with an advanced solid tumor such as melanoma, head and neck, liver or kidney cancer.

This chain joins TRBV11-3 and TRBJ1-1; D uncertain. Trimming pared 5 bases from V and 6 bases from J, leaving 16 bases between. Germline V gene sequence: CDR1 SGHNT, CDR2 YENEEA. The CDR3 length is 14 residues. CDR3 coding DNA: TGTGCCAGCAGCCCCCGGCAACTGGTGCCTGAAGCTTTCTTT. Its translation is CASSPRQLVPEAFF. Full variable domain (rest looked up from reference TRBV11-3 and TRBJ1-1): EAGVVQSPRYKIIEKKQPVAFWCNPISGHNTLYWYLQNLGQGPELLIRYENEEAVDDSQLPKDRFSAERLKGVDSTLKIQPAELGDSAVYLCASSPRQLVPEAFFGQGTRLTVV.

The chain combines TRBV4-1 with TRBJ1-1, with 8 bases aligning to TRBD1. This CDR3 contains 18 residues. Germline V gives CDR1 MGHRA, CDR2 YSYEKL. Trimming removed 0 bases from V and 2 bases from J; junction bases left unmatched: 11. Written as DNA, the CDR3 is TGCGCCAGCAGCCAAGATGAGCTTTGGACAGGGACTAACACTGAAGCTTTCTTT. The encoded protein is CASSQDELWTGTNTEAFF.

The J gene is TRBJ1-5, the V gene TRBV6-4; weak D call: TRBD1 (5 bases). Germline loops: CDR1 MRHNA, CDR2 SNTAGT. The CDR3 spans 16 residues. V was pared by 0 bases and J by 2 bases, with 11 bases between. The chain's CDR3 is CASSDSQGSGNQPQHF. CDR3 coding DNA: TGTGCCAGCAGTGACTCTCAGGGATCGGGCAATCAGCCCCAGCATTTT.

The rearrangement joins TRBV27 to TRBJ2-1; 11 bases line up with TRBD2. V shed 3 bases and J 6 bases; nucleotides not matched to a gene: 10. Germline CDR1 and CDR2: MNHEY and SMNVEV (reference sequence). The CDR3 is 17 residues long. CDR3 protein: CASSLGIAGGPFNEQFF. The CDR3 DNA reads TGTGCCAGCAGTTTGGGCATAGCGGGAGGGCCCTTCAATGAGCAGTTCTTC.

This sequence joins TRBV15 and TRBJ2-3, with 9 bases identical to TRBD2. Germline assignment: CDR1 LNHNV and CDR2 YYDKDF (reference sequence). V was clipped by 0 bases and J by 4 bases; unmatched bases: 2. This CDR3 region has 15 residues. CDR3 sequence: CATSREAGGPDTQYF. CDR3 nucleotide sequence: TGTGCCACCAGCAGAGAAGCGGGAGGACCAGATACGCAGTATTTT.

A single count supports this clone. This chain links TRBV11-2 with TRBJ2-7, with D perhaps matching TRBD1 or TRBD2 (6 bases each). Germline V gene sequence: CDR1 SGHAT, CDR2 FQNNGV. The CDR3 length is 18 residues. The V and J ends lost 5 bases and 2 bases respectively, with 25 bases between them. The CDR3 sequence: CASSDLGGAGTSPYEQYV. The DNA for the CDR3 is TGTGCCAGCAGCGACCTCGGGGGCGCCGGGACTTCACCCTACGAGCAGTACGTC.

The chain employs TRBV5-6 and TRBJ2-3; D is unclear. V shed 1 base and J shed 2 bases, with 2 bases lying between them. CDR3 length: 12 residues. Germline V gene data show CDR1 as SGHDT and CDR2 as YYEEEE. The CDR3 protein is CASSLITDTQYF. CDR3 DNA: TGTGCCAGCAGCTTGATCACAGATACGCAGTATTTT.

This chain joins TRBV13 and TRBJ1-2; tentatively, D is TRBD1 (5 bases). This CDR3 has 13 amino acids. Germline values: CDR1 PRHDT, CDR2 FYEKMQ (reference sequence). Trimming took 2 bases from V and 3 from J, leaving 7 bases between them. CDR3 protein: CASSLIRDYGYTF. CDR3 DNA sequence: TGTGCCAGCAGCTTAATCAGGGACTATGGCTACACCTTC.